The T cell receptor beta chain described here comes from a study of Graves' ophthalmopathy and Graves' hyperthyroidism. This clonotype was counted between two and nine times. CDR3 regions of TCR beta were amplified from RNA transcripts. First-round RT-PCR employed HTBI primers, with a second-round multiplex PCR after it. TCRdb independently ran MiXCR on the multiplex PCR reads; one entry per CDR3 protein. Of roughly 1.1 million distinct CDR3 sequences in the sample, approximately 35% were seen once. This CDR3 contains 17 residues. Germline V lookup: CDR1 MGHDK, CDR2 SYGVNS. V shed 4 bases and J 4 bases; nucleotides not matched to a gene: 12.

This sequence originates from an adult man with Graves' hyperthyroidism. The sequencing sample was made of peripheral blood or thyroid tissue (not recorded which). The V call is TRBV25-1, the J call TRBJ2-5; TRBD1 aligns across 10 bases. CDR3 sequence: CASSAMTGGGGSETQYF. The CDR3 DNA reads as TGTGCCAGCAGTGCGATGACAGGGGGCGGGGGTTCAGAGACCCAGTACTTC. Looking up the rest from reference TRBV25-1 and TRBJ2-5 gives the full variable domain: EADIYQTPRYLVIGTGKKITLECSQTMGHDKMYWYQQDPGMELHLIHYSYGVNSTEKGDLSSESTVSRIRTEHFPLTLESARPSHTSQYLCASSAMTGGGGSETQYFGPGTRLLVL.